The rows below give T cell receptor beta chains drawn from one sample of a study of CD8 T cells in ankylosing spondylitis. TCRdb redid the calling of the 5' RACE reads with MiXCR, one entry per CDR3 protein. The table lists under 300,000 distinct CDR3 sequences, about 10% of them singletons, with roughly 2.5% in the top ten. What was sequenced was blood, either unsorted or a sorted T cell fraction (not recorded which). The receptors stem from a male donor with ankylosing spondylitis or in good health (not recorded which). Both conserved end residues are part of each CDR3. Fields, in order: CDR3 protein, J gene, V gene.

CASSYRDPNTGELFF,TRBJ2-2,TRBV6-5
CAWSKGNNQPQHF,TRBJ1-5,TRBV30
CASSQASPYNEQFF,TRBJ2-1,TRBV14
CASSSTDSLRDEQFF,TRBJ2-1,TRBV27
CASSLQAGVHEQYF,TRBJ2-7,TRBV11-2
CASSLDGTGFYGYTF,TRBJ1-2,TRBV7-2
CSAPGGTQITDTQYF,TRBJ2-3,TRBV20-1
CSARDPGLAGGMSTDTQYF,TRBJ2-3,TRBV20-1
CASTWGLAGSNEQFF,TRBJ2-1,TRBV9
CSARGGLFETQYF,TRBJ2-5,TRBV20-1
CASSPGRMNTEAFF,TRBJ1-1,TRBV5-1
CASSPPGISGNTIYF,TRBJ1-3,TRBV4-2
CASSPPLQNYGYTF,TRBJ1-2,TRBV18
CASRPGGDTGELFF,TRBJ2-2,TRBV7-2